This entry lists 7 T cell receptor beta chains sequenced from one sample in a study of regulatory T cells in long-lasting Graves disease. Construction of TCR beta libraries relied on iRepertoire HTBI primers and on Arm-PCR targeting CDR3 regions. In TCRdb, the multiplex PCR reads were re-called with MiXCR into one record per CDR3 protein. This sample has a few hundred thousand distinct CDR3 sequences, with roughly a fifth found just once. The sample's time point: newly diagnosed GD, antithyroid drugs for less than 3 months. Following extraction of RNA from PBMCs, that RNA was used to make the TCR library. These same records also appear under a second study, on T cells in Graves' hyperthyroidism and ophthalmopathy.

The source material was peripheral blood mononuclear cells (PBMCs), sampled at new diagnosis, from a patient treated with antithyroid drugs. All receptors come from a woman aged 25 to 39 with Graves disease.

This clonotype was recorded many times. The V and J genes are TRBV13 and TRBJ2-1; TRBD2 agrees at 7 bases. The J segment lost 9 bases and the V segment lost 4 bases, leaving 9 bases of the junction unmatched. Germline CDR1 is PRHDT and CDR2 is FYEKMQ (reference sequence). The CDR3 sequence is 14 residues long. The CDR3 protein is CASSSAGFPGEQFF. The CDR3 region has the DNA TGTGCCAGCAGCTCAGCGGGATTTCCCGGTGAGCAGTTCTTC. Combining the CDR3 with reference TRBV13 and TRBJ2-1 gives the whole variable domain AAGVIQSPRHLIKEKRETATLKCYPIPRHDTVYWYQQGPGQDPQFLISFYEKMQSDKGSIPDRFSAQQFSDYHSELNMSSLELGDSALYFCASSSAGFPGEQFFGPGTRLTVL.

This clonotype appeared a single time. The CDR3 nucleotides are TGTGCCAGCAGTGTCTCAGGACAGGGCCACGAGCAGTACTTC. Protein: CASSVSGQGHEQYF. The chain carries TRBV6-1 and TRBJ2-7, with 8 nucleotides matching TRBD1. CDR1 and CDR2 from the germline V gene are MNHNS and SASEGT. The CDR3 contains 14 residues. After removal of 4 bases from V and 5 bases from J, the junction contained 7 bases not matched to a gene.

The sample holds many counts of this clonotype. V is TRBV2 and J is TRBJ2-3; 9 bases are a match to TRBD2. CDR1 is SNHLY and CDR2 is FYNNEI in the germline V gene. V lost 7 bases and J lost 4; bases outside the gene matches: 6. CDR3 length equals 14 residues. CDR3 DNA sequence: TGTGCCAGCACCATAGGACTAGCGCCAGATACGCAGTATTTT. Amino acid sequence: CASTIGLAPDTQYF. The whole variable domain, remainder taken from reference TRBV2 and TRBJ2-3, is EPEVTQTPSHQVTQMGQEVILRCVPISNHLYFYWYRQILGQKVEFLVSFYNNEISEKSEIFDDQFSVERPDGSNFTLKIRSTKLEDSAMYFCASTIGLAPDTQYFGPGTRLTVL.

There are many counts of this clonotype. The V gene is TRBV5-1, the J gene TRBJ1-1; tentative D call: TRBD1 (6 bases). V was clipped by 5 bases and J by 1 base, with 21 bases between them. Per the germline V gene, CDR1 is SGHRS and CDR2 is YFSETQ. The CDR3 runs 17 residues. This chain's CDR3 is CASRFNSGTLKNTEAFF. CDR3 in DNA: TGCGCCAGCAGATTCAACTCCGGGACATTGAAGAACACTGAAGCTTTCTTT.

This clonotype was counted ten times or more. The rearrangement uses TRBV7-8 and TRBJ2-1, with 9 bases aligning to TRBD1. CDR1 is SGHVS, CDR2 FQNEAQ, per germline. The trim removed 5 bases at V and 6 bases at J, leaving 8 bases unmatched. The CDR3 consists of 15 residues. CDR3 protein: CASSPVPGQGNEQFF. The CDR3 DNA sequence: TGTGCCAGCAGCCCCGTCCCGGGACAGGGCAATGAGCAGTTCTTC. Full variable domain (missing parts from reference TRBV7-8 and TRBJ2-1): GAGVSQSPRYKVAKRGQDVALRCDPISGHVSLFWYQQALGQGPEFLTYFQNEAQLDKSGLPSDRFFAERPEGSVSTLKIQRTQQEDSAVYLCASSPVPGQGNEQFFGPGTRLTVL.

This clonotype was counted ten times or more. This chain joins TRBV28 and TRBJ1-4, with D possibly matching TRBD1 (6 bases). V was cut by 6 bases and J by 0 bases, with 14 bases left in between. Germline CDR1 is MDHEN and CDR2 is SYDVKM. The CDR3 loop spans 16 amino acids. The CDR3 region has the DNA TGTGCCAGCAGCCCCGGGACAACGGCAACTAATGAAAAACTGTTTTTT. Encoded protein: CASSPGTTATNEKLFF.

The chain carries TRBV2 and TRBJ2-3; no firm D call. The CDR3 loop spans 13 amino acids. Trimming shortened V by 4 bases and J by 5 bases, and 10 bases separated the two germline ends. CDR1 is SNHLY and CDR2 is FYNNEI in the germline V gene. The CDR3 protein is CASSGRPGDTQYF. DNA for the CDR3: TGTGCCAGCAGTGGGCGGCCGGGAGATACGCAGTATTTT.